The present TCR beta chain was sequenced within a study of cytotoxic CD8 clonotypes in ibrutinib-treated CLL. Some clones are missing from TCRdb's copy, which holds only in-frame ones; the method was immunoSEQ multiplex PCR. Of tens of thousands of clones listed, around 60% are singletons. The V gene's germline CDR1 is MNHNY and CDR2 SVGAGI (reference sequence). V was shortened by 8 bases and J by 6 bases, with 17 bases between the two germline ends. CDR3 size: 14 residues. The material sequenced was PBMCs, taken after 12 months of ibrutinib treatment. The receptor comes from a human donor with chronic lymphocytic leukemia. This sequence joins TRBV6-6 and TRBJ1-3; D is uncertain. CDR3: CASSRRSLENTIYF. As DNA, the CDR3 is TGTGCCAGCTCGAGACGGAGCTTAGAAAACACCATATATTTT.